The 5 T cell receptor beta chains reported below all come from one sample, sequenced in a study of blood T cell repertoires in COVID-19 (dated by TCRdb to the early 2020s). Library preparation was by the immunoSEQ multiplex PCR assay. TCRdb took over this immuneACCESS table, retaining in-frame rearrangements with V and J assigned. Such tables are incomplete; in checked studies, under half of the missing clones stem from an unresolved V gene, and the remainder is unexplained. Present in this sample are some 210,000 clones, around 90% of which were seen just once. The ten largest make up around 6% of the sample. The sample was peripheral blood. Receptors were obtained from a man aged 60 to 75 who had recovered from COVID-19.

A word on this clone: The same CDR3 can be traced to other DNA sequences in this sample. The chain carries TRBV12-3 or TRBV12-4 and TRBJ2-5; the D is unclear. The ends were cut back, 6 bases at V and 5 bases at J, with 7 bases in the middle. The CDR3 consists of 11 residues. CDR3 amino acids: CASSLRETQYF. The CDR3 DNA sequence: TGTGCCAGCAGCCTGAGGGAGACCCAGTACTTC.

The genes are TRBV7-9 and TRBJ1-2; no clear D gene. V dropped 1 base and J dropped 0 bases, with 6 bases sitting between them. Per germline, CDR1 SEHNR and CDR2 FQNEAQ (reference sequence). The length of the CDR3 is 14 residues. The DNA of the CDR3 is TGTGCCAGCAGCTTAGGCAGGACTAACTATGGCTACACCTTC. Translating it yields CASSLGRTNYGYTF. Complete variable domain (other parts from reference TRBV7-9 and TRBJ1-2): DTGVSQNPRHKITKRGQNVTFRCDPISEHNRLYWYRQTLGQGPEFLTYFQNEAQLEKSRLLSDRFSAERPKGSFSTLEIQRTEQGDSAMYLCASSLGRTNYGYTFGSGTRLTVV.

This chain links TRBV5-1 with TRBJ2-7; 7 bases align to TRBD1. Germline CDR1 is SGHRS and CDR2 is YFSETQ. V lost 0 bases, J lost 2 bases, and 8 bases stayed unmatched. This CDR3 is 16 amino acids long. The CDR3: CASSLERGRLPYEQYF. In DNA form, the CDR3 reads TGCGCCAGCAGCTTGGAAAGGGGGCGATTGCCCTACGAGCAGTACTTC.

The CDR3 DNA is TGTGCCAGCTCCCTAAGCGGGGTTAGAGAGCAGTACTTC. Protein product: CASSLSGVREQYF. The chain couples TRBV18 to TRBJ2-7; 7 bases align to TRBD2. V trimming: 6 bases; J trimming: 7 bases; junction bases outside the gene matches: 9. Germline CDR1 and CDR2: KGHSH and LQKENI. The CDR3 is 13 amino acids.

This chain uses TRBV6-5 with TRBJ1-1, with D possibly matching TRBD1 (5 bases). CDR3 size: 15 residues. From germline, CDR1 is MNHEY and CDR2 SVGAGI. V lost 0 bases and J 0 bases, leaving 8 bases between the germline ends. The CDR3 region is CASSYSDNLNTEAFF. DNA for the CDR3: TGTGCCAGCAGTTACTCGGACAATCTGAACACTGAAGCTTTCTTT.